One sample yielded the 26 T cell receptor beta chains listed below, sequenced in a study of Ad26.COV2.S vaccination and SARS-CoV-2 variants. Described treatment: around 19 received Ad26.COV2.S at low or high dose, single or two shots; five or six received placebo; per-sample allocation not given. The samples date from day 63 after the first vaccine or placebo injection. Clones were read by immunoSEQ multiplex PCR, and TCRdb kept only the in-frame ones, dropping some. The sample holds around 400,000 clones, 90% seen once. Sequencing used peripheral blood, obtained in a trial of Ad26.COV2.S vaccine versus placebo. These TCRs come from a person between 18 and 65 years old who received the Ad26.COV2.S COVID-19 vaccine or a placebo.

This chain links TRBV19 with TRBJ2-4, with D unclear. Germline assignment: CDR1 LNHDA and CDR2 SQIVND (reference sequence). V lost 7 bases and J 6 bases, leaving 16 bases between the germline ends. CDR3 length: 14 amino acids. The CDR3, as DNA: TGTGCCAGTACCCAAATAGGGTCGGCAAACATTCAGTACTTC. Amino acid sequence: CASTQIGSANIQYF.

Worth noting for this clone: Other DNA sequences in this sample translate to the same CDR3. The genes are TRBV20-1 and TRBJ2-7, with 7 nucleotides matching TRBD2. V was clipped by 3 bases and J by 6 bases; unmatched bases: 2. This CDR3 contains 11 residues. Germline V gives CDR1 DFQATT, CDR2 SNEGSKA (reference sequence). CDR3 nucleotides: TGCAGTGCTAGGGGGGGGTCCGAGCAGTACTTC. As protein: CSARGGSEQYF.

The chain is built from TRBV3-1 (or the pseudogene TRBV3-2) and TRBJ2-7; no clear D gene. CDR1 LGHDT and CDR2 YNNKEL come from the germline V gene (reference sequence). The CDR3 extends over 15 amino acids. Trimming left V 1 base short and J 4 bases short, with 14 bases between. CDR3: CASSQVRTANYEQYF. The CDR3 nucleotides are TGTGCCAGCAGCCAAGTACGAACGGCCAATTACGAGCAGTACTTC.

The gene calls are TRBV29-1 and TRBJ1-1; D perhaps matches TRBD1 (6 bases). The germline V and J ends were trimmed by 4 bases and 2 bases, with 11 bases remaining between them. CDR3 length: 13 amino acids. Germline V CDR1 and CDR2: SQVTM, ANQGSEA. CDR3 in DNA: TGCAGCGTTGCGAGGACAGAAAACACTGAAGCTTTCTTT. Translation: CSVARTENTEAFF.

The rearrangement links TRBV9 to TRBJ2-7, with TRBD1 identical over 10 bases. The J segment lost 4 bases and the V segment lost 0 bases, leaving 7 bases of the junction unmatched. The CDR3 runs to 16 residues. Germline CDR1 SGDLS, CDR2 YYNGEE. As DNA, the CDR3 is TGTGCCAGCAGCGTAGACCCCGACAGGGGGCTTTACGAGCAGTACTTC. Its protein product is CASSVDPDRGLYEQYF. Together with reference TRBV9 and TRBJ2-7, the CDR3 gives the full variable domain: DSGVTQTPKHLITATGQRVTLRCSPRSGDLSVYWYQQSLDQGLQFLIQYYNGEERAKGNILERFSAQQFPDLHSELNLSSLELGDSALYFCASSVDPDRGLYEQYFGPGTRLTVT.

This clone was seen only once. The chain links TRBV5-1 to TRBJ2-7; D not certain. This CDR3 has 13 residues. V was shortened by 3 bases and J by 1 base, with 8 bases between the two germline ends. The germline V gene has CDR1 SGHRS and CDR2 YFSETQ. The CDR3, as DNA: TGCGCCAGCAGCTCGGACGTATCCTACGAGCAGTACTTC. Residues: CASSSDVSYEQYF.

The genes are TRBV19 and TRBJ2-7; 11 nucleotides align to TRBD1. The CDR3 sequence is 15 residues long. Germline lookup yields CDR1 LNHDA and CDR2 SQIVND (reference sequence). The trim removed 6 bases at V and 4 bases at J, leaving 8 bases unmatched. The CDR3 sequence: CASSPGTGGGYEQYF. DNA for the CDR3: TGTGCCAGTAGCCCCGGGACAGGGGGGGGTTACGAGCAGTACTTC.

V and J are TRBV9 and TRBJ2-5, with TRBD1 matching over 8 bases. The CDR3 has 14 amino acids. Germline V CDR1 and CDR2: SGDLS, YYNGEE. V lost 3 bases, J lost 2 bases, and 3 bases stayed unmatched. The CDR3 loop reads CASSARGLQETQYF. In DNA form, the CDR3 reads TGTGCCAGCAGCGCCAGGGGGCTACAAGAGACCCAGTACTTC.

The J gene is TRBJ2-1, the V gene TRBV3-1 (or the pseudogene TRBV3-2); TRBD2 agrees at 12 bases. The CDR3 is made up of 16 amino acids. The germline CDR1 and CDR2 sequences are LGHDT and YNNKEL (reference sequence). V trimming: 2 bases; J trimming: 14 bases; junction bases outside the gene matches: 13. CDR3 sequence reads: CASSQIRLAGAPEEFF. CDR3 nucleotide sequence: TGTGCCAGCAGCCAAATCCGACTAGCGGGAGCCCCTGAAGAGTTCTTC.

The V call is TRBV28, the J call TRBJ2-1; 10 nucleotides line up with TRBD2. In germline, CDR1 is MDHEN, CDR2 SYDVKM. With V trimmed by 7 bases and J by 2 bases, 5 bases remained unmatched. This CDR3 has 15 amino acids. CDR3 bases: TGTGCCAGCAACCTAGCGGGAGCCCCCTACAATGAGCAGTTCTTC. Translated, it gives CASNLAGAPYNEQFF.

The V call is TRBV6-6, the J call TRBJ1-5; D uncertain. CDR1 and CDR2 from the germline V gene are MNHNY and SVGAGI (reference sequence). With 5 bases removed from V and 7 bases from J, the gap between germline ends came to 18 bases. CDR3 length: 15 amino acids. This CDR3 reads CASSAGIGGQQPQHF. DNA for the CDR3: TGTGCCAGCAGTGCCGGAATTGGAGGCCAGCAGCCCCAGCATTTT.

The chain carries TRBV5-1 and TRBJ1-2, with 8 bases identical to TRBD1. CDR1 and CDR2 from the germline V gene are SGHRS and YFSETQ. V lost 4 bases and J lost 5; bases outside the gene matches: 13. The CDR3 is 16 amino acids. The CDR3 reads CASSLGFGQGNYGYTF. The CDR3 DNA reads TGCGCCAGCAGCCTGGGTTTTGGACAGGGAAATTATGGCTACACCTTC.

The chain uses TRBV24-1 and TRBJ1-4; D unresolved. Trimming took off 7 bases at V and 5 bases at J, with 10 bases between the two ends. Germline loops: CDR1 KGHDR, CDR2 SFDVKD. The CDR3 has 13 amino acids. In DNA, the CDR3 is TGTGCCACCAGCGGAGGCGGCAATGAAAAACTGTTTTTT. As protein: CATSGGGNEKLFF.

The chain combines TRBV4-3 with TRBJ2-2, with no clear D. The CDR3 is made up of 14 amino acids. Germline CDR1 LGHNA, CDR2 YSLEER. Deletions cut 0 bases from V and 6 bases from J, with 8 bases between. The CDR3 is CASSQDRRSGELFF. As DNA, the CDR3 is TGCGCCAGCAGCCAAGATCGACGGTCCGGGGAGCTGTTTTTT.

The chain joins TRBV6-2 or TRBV6-3 to TRBJ2-1; 8 nucleotides agree with TRBD2. Germline V gene data show CDR1 as MNHEY and CDR2 as SVGEGT. The CDR3 sequence is 16 residues long. The junction had 12 bases not matched to a gene; V was cut back by 6 bases and J by 5 bases. CDR3 in amino acids: CASSSHTSGRDNEQFF. In nucleotides, the CDR3 is TGTGCCAGCAGCTCCCATACTAGCGGTAGAGACAATGAGCAGTTCTTC.

This sequence joins TRBV19 and TRBJ1-2; D possibly corresponds to TRBD1 (6 bases). This CDR3 is built from 13 residues. In germline, CDR1 is LNHDA, CDR2 SQIVND (reference sequence). Trimming pared 6 bases from V and 4 bases from J, leaving 12 bases between. CDR3 nucleotides: TGTGCCAGTAGAGGAACCAGGGGCTATGGCTACACCTTC. Translation: CASRGTRGYGYTF.

This clone was observed once. J is TRBJ2-2 and V is TRBV28; D is possibly TRBD2 (5 bases). This CDR3 has 13 amino acids. Trimming took off 11 bases at V and 0 bases at J, with 10 bases between the two ends. Germline lookup yields CDR1 MDHEN and CDR2 SYDVKM. The CDR3 region has the DNA TGTGCCGCGTACGGGGCGAACACCGGGGAGCTGTTTTTT. It is translated as CAAYGANTGELFF.

This rearrangement joins TRBV28 to TRBJ2-7, with 9 positions matching TRBD2. The CDR3 has 14 amino acids. Germline V gives CDR1 MDHEN, CDR2 SYDVKM. J was trimmed by 7 bases and V by 2 bases; bases with no gene match: 6. Written as DNA, the CDR3 is TGTGCCAGCAGTTTAGCGGGAGGGCCGGGAGAGCAGTACTTC. This encodes CASSLAGGPGEQYF.

The chain recombines TRBV5-1 with TRBJ2-1; D possibly corresponds to TRBD2 (6 bases). The CDR3 spans 14 residues. V was pared by 4 bases and J by 7 bases, with 15 bases between. The V gene's germline CDR1 is SGHRS and CDR2 YFSETQ. For the CDR3, the DNA is TGCGCCAGCAGCATAGGGACTGTCGGGAATGAGCAGTTCTTC. It encodes CASSIGTVGNEQFF.

The chain carries TRBV28 and TRBJ1-5; D is possibly TRBD1 (5 bases). Trimming removed 7 bases from V and 7 bases from J, with 11 bases in between. The CDR3 has 12 amino acids. Germline CDR1 and CDR2: MDHEN and SYDVKM. The CDR3 region has the DNA TGTGCCAGCACTGGGACCTTGCAGCCCCAGCATTTT. Encoded protein: CASTGTLQPQHF.

V gene TRBV6-1 combines with J gene TRBJ2-7, with D maybe TRBD1 (6 bases). Trimming left V 2 bases short and J 2 bases short, with 16 bases between. Germline assignment: CDR1 MNHNS and CDR2 SASEGT. This CDR3 comprises 16 residues. The CDR3 sequence is CASSERLPGDPYEQYF. The CDR3 DNA follows: TGTGCCAGCAGTGAAAGGCTCCCAGGGGACCCCTACGAGCAGTACTTC.

This clone was seen a few times. The chain recombines TRBV2 with TRBJ1-1, with TRBD1 matching over 7 bases. The length of the CDR3 is 14 residues. From germline, CDR1 is SNHLY and CDR2 FYNNEI. With 6 bases clipped from V and 1 base from J, the junction kept 5 bases outside the gene matches. For the CDR3, the DNA is TGTGCCAGCAGAGAACAGGGGACGAACACTGAAGCTTTCTTT. It encodes CASREQGTNTEAFF.

This chain connects TRBV9 to TRBJ2-1; TRBD2 aligns across 8 bases. The J segment lost 1 base and the V segment lost 0 bases, leaving 6 bases of the junction unmatched. This CDR3 has 17 amino acids. Per the germline V gene, CDR1 is SGDLS and CDR2 is YYNGEE. CDR3 residues: CASSVVGSGMSYNEQFF. CDR3 in DNA: TGTGCCAGCAGCGTAGTGGGTAGCGGGATGTCCTACAATGAGCAGTTCTTC.

Only one count was recorded for this clone. The genes are TRBV6-5 and TRBJ1-6; perhaps TRBD1 as D (6 bases). With 2 bases removed from V and 8 bases from J, the gap between germline ends came to 10 bases. Looked up from germline, CDR1 is MNHEY and CDR2 is SVGAGI. CDR3 length equals 14 residues. CDR3: CASSYAGGDSPLHF. For the CDR3, the DNA is TGTGCCAGCAGTTACGCGGGGGGCGATTCACCCCTCCACTTT.

This chain joins TRBV5-1 and TRBJ1-5; the match to TRBD1 covers 9 bases. The V gene's germline CDR1 is SGHRS and CDR2 YFSETQ. CDR3 length equals 15 residues. V shed 4 bases and J 1 base; nucleotides not matched to a gene: 3. CDR3 DNA sequence: TGCGCCAGCAGCGACGGGACAGGGAGCAATCAGCCCCAGCATTTT. Protein: CASSDGTGSNQPQHF.

The chain recombines TRBV7-9 with TRBJ2-5, with 11 positions matching TRBD2. The CDR3 totals 17 residues. CDR1 SEHNR and CDR2 FQNEAQ come from the germline V gene (reference sequence). The V and J ends lost 6 bases and 3 bases, in that order; junction bases with no gene match: 12. CDR3 amino acids: CASRRGLPGLAEETQYF. As DNA, the CDR3 is TGTGCCAGCAGACGAGGACTGCCGGGACTAGCGGAAGAGACCCAGTACTTC.